Below are 30 T cell receptor beta chains sequenced from a single sample in a study of Graves' ophthalmopathy and Graves' hyperthyroidism. Scientists amplified the TCR beta CDR3 regions from RNA transcripts. RT-PCR in the first round used HTBI primers; a second-round multiplex PCR followed. TCRdb used MiXCR to reprocess the multiplex PCR reads, holding one entry per CDR3 protein. The sample has roughly 1.1 million distinct CDR3 sequences; less than 45% are singletons. The sample comprised peripheral blood or thyroid tissue (not recorded which). These receptors were taken from an adult man with Graves' hyperthyroidism.

The J gene is TRBJ2-7, the V gene TRBV20-1; D is ambiguous. Germline CDR1 reads DFQATT; CDR2 reads SNEGSKA (reference sequence). The V end was cut by 2 bases, the J end by 0 bases, with 17 bases between. The CDR3 is 16 residues long. The CDR3 reads CSARPQIERSSYEQYF. DNA of the CDR3: TGCAGTGCTAGACCGCAAATAGAGAGAAGCTCCTACGAGCAGTACTTC.

This clonotype was counted ten times or more. The chain links TRBV7-2 to TRBJ1-6; 9 bases match TRBD1. This CDR3 contains 16 residues. The germline gives CDR1 SGHTA, CDR2 FQGNSA. After removal of 4 bases from V and 10 bases from J, the junction contained 11 bases not matched to a gene. CDR3 sequence reads: CASSSSGTGRVSPLHF. Here the CDR3 DNA reads TGTGCCAGCAGCTCGTCCGGGACAGGGAGAGTATCACCCCTCCACTTT.

This clonotype has ten or more counts. The CDR3 loop is CASSSGTGVTHSYEQYF. CDR3 sequence (DNA): TGCGCCAGCAGCTCCGGGACAGGGGTTACTCACTCCTACGAGCAGTACTTC. The V gene is TRBV5-1, the J gene TRBJ2-7; 10 positions match TRBD1. The CDR3 loop spans 17 amino acids. The ends lost 3 bases at V and 0 bases at J; junction bases unmatched: 9. From germline, CDR1 is SGHRS and CDR2 YFSETQ.

This clonotype was detected many times. This sequence joins TRBV7-9 and TRBJ1-4; perhaps TRBD1 as D (6 bases). CDR1 is SEHNR, CDR2 FQNEAQ, per germline (reference sequence). The CDR3 has 15 residues. Deletions cut 5 bases from V and 0 bases from J, with 10 bases between. The CDR3 loop is CASSPGVATNEKLFF. CDR3 nucleotides: TGTGCCAGCAGCCCAGGGGTCGCAACTAATGAAAAACTGTTTTTT.

This clonotype was observed a few times. The J gene is TRBJ1-2, the V gene TRBV12-3 or TRBV12-4, with 7 bases matching TRBD1. Trimming cost V 2 bases and J 4 bases; bases outside gene matches: 7. The CDR3 runs to 15 residues. The CDR3 bases are TGTGCCAGCAGTTTATCGGGGCGGACAGGCTATGGCTACACCTTC. This sequence encodes CASSLSGRTGYGYTF.

The chain links TRBV29-1 to TRBJ2-7; D is perhaps TRBD1 (8 bases). The V and J ends lost 7 bases and 2 bases respectively, with 24 bases between them. The CDR3 totals 16 residues. From germline, CDR1 is SQVTM and CDR2 ANQGSEA. CDR3 region: CSATAGSGTGTYEQYF. CDR3 bases: TGCAGCGCCACTGCCGGGAGCGGGACAGGCACCTACGAGCAGTACTTC.

In its sample, this clonotype was seen many times. This chain links TRBV25-1 with TRBJ1-1; maybe TRBD1 (6 bases). The CDR3 consists of 14 residues. The V gene's germline CDR1 is MGHDK and CDR2 SYGVNS. V lost 6 bases, J lost 2 bases, and 13 bases lay in between. CDR3 region: CASSPGAFNTEAFF. In DNA form, the CDR3 reads TGTGCCAGCAGCCCAGGGGCGTTCAACACTGAAGCTTTCTTT.

In this sample, this clonotype turned up many times. The chain is built from TRBV15 and TRBJ2-7; D possibly corresponds to TRBD2 (6 bases). Germline V gene lookup returns CDR1 LNHNV and CDR2 YYDKDF (reference sequence). V lost 3 bases and J 2 bases, leaving 8 bases between the germline ends. This CDR3 contains 13 residues. The CDR3, as DNA: TGTGCCACCAGCAGGGGAGGAACCTACGAGCAGTACTTC. It yields the protein CATSRGGTYEQYF.

Notes on this clonotype: The junction differs from germline at one of its ends, possibly a read error. The chain employs TRBV10-2 and TRBJ2-7; the D gene is possibly TRBD1 (7 bases). This CDR3 region has 14 residues. Germline CDR1 and CDR2: WSHSY and SAAADI. The CDR3 is CASSVAGGSHEQYF. The CDR3 DNA reads TGTGCCAGCAGCGTAGCAGGGGGGAGCCACGAGCAGTACTTC.

This clonotype was detected many times. This chain links TRBV5-1 with TRBJ1-2; TRBD1 agrees at 7 bases. Germline CDR1 reads SGHRS; CDR2 reads YFSETQ. The CDR3 runs 17 residues. The V segment lost 0 bases and the J segment 4 bases; nucleotides outside the gene matches: 12. CDR3 bases: TGCGCCAGCAGCTTGGACAGGGACAGTAGAAGAATCTATGGCTACACCTTC. It encodes CASSLDRDSRRIYGYTF.

Details on this clonotype: A read error may account for a junction end that differs from germline. The chain couples TRBV10-3 to TRBJ1-4; D gene uncertain. The CDR3 loop spans 16 amino acids. The germline gives CDR1 ENHRY, CDR2 SYGVKD. CDR3 nucleotide sequence: TGTGCCAGCAGTTACTCGTTCCTCGGAGGTGGGGAAAAACTGTTTTTT. Protein sequence: CASSYSFLGGGEKLFF.

This clonotype was seen at least ten times. The chain couples TRBV20-1 to TRBJ1-5; 8 positions match TRBD1. This CDR3 has 16 residues. Trimming took 2 bases from V and 6 from J; bases not matched to a gene: 12. In germline, CDR1 is DFQATT, CDR2 SNEGSKA (reference sequence). The CDR3 here is CSARRGRGRSGQPQHF. CDR3 bases: TGCAGTGCTAGACGTGGCAGGGGGCGATCTGGTCAGCCCCAGCATTTT.

V usage is TRBV12-3 or TRBV12-4 and J usage is TRBJ2-7; 11 positions match TRBD2. The CDR3 covers 16 residues. Germline trimming cut 6 bases from V and 7 bases from J; bases unmatched to any gene: 14. The CDR3 region has the DNA TGTGCCAGCAGACCCCCCTTACTAGCGGGAGCGGGAGAGCAGTACTTC. This encodes CASRPPLLAGAGEQYF.

This clonotype was seen a few times. The chain uses TRBV5-1 and TRBJ2-2; 8 nucleotides align to TRBD1. Germline values: CDR1 SGHRS, CDR2 YFSETQ. CDR3 length: 15 amino acids. With 2 bases clipped from V and 6 bases from J, the junction kept 6 bases outside the gene matches. This CDR3 reads CASSLGQGQAGELFF. The CDR3 DNA sequence: TGCGCCAGCAGCTTAGGACAGGGCCAAGCCGGGGAGCTGTTTTTT.

The chain recombines TRBV20-1 with TRBJ2-3; 11 bases map to TRBD2. CDR1 is DFQATT and CDR2 is SNEGSKA in the germline V gene (reference sequence). The J segment lost 4 bases and the V segment lost 3 bases, leaving 3 bases of the junction unmatched. The CDR3 sequence is 14 residues long. The CDR3 bases are TGCAGTGCTAGTAGCGGGAGGGAGGCAGATACGCAGTATTTT. This gives the protein CSASSGREADTQYF.

The table lists this clonotype with a few counts. This may be a read error: a much more frequent sequence differs by one nucleotide. The CDR3 is CTSSLTLRQTRETQYF. DNA for the CDR3: TGTACCAGCAGCTTAACGTTGCGCCAAACCCGGGAGACCCAGTACTTC. V is TRBV7-2 and J is TRBJ2-5, with D uncertain. V gave up 2 bases and J gave up 5 bases, with 18 bases separating them. The CDR3 covers 16 residues. Germline assignment: CDR1 SGHTA and CDR2 FQGNSA.

This clonotype was counted a few times. The chain combines TRBV7-8 with TRBJ1-5; 10 positions agree with TRBD1. CDR3 length equals 14 residues. Germline V gene data show CDR1 as SGHVS and CDR2 as FQNEAQ. Trimming at V came to 6 bases and at J to 5 bases, leaving 4 bases not matched to a gene. CDR3 in DNA: TGTGCCAGCAGGTCTGGGACAGGGGATCAGCCCCAGCATTTT. The encoded protein is CASRSGTGDQPQHF.

The chain has TRBV6-5 and TRBJ2-6; 9 bases line up with TRBD1. The CDR3 has 17 residues. V lost 6 bases, J lost 2 bases, and 8 bases stayed unmatched. In germline, CDR1 is MNHEY, CDR2 SVGAGI. The CDR3 loop is CASSERRDRAGANVLTF. In DNA, the CDR3 is TGTGCCAGCAGCGAGCGCCGGGACAGGGCTGGGGCCAACGTCCTGACTTTC.

This clonotype was seen at least ten times. The V call is TRBV15, the J call TRBJ2-5; the D gene is possibly TRBD1 (6 bases). Per the germline V gene, CDR1 is LNHNV and CDR2 is YYDKDF (reference sequence). Trimming pared 4 bases from V and 2 bases from J, leaving 11 bases between. The CDR3 extends over 14 amino acids. CDR3 nucleotides: TGTGCCACCAGCACTCCTAGGGGGCAAGAGACCCAGTACTTC. Translating gives CATSTPRGQETQYF.

This chain links TRBV29-1 with TRBJ1-2; tentatively, D is TRBD1 (6 bases). V shed 3 bases and J shed 3 bases, with 20 bases lying between them. The CDR3 is 16 amino acids. The germline CDR1 and CDR2 sequences are SQVTM and ANQGSEA. The CDR3 DNA is TGCAGCGTTGATGGTTATGCAGGGGCCAGGGACTATGGCTACACCTTC. Its translation is CSVDGYAGARDYGYTF.

As regards this clonotype: This may stem from a read error, because a much larger clone lies one nucleotide away. The genes are TRBV2 and TRBJ1-6; D remains unclear. CDR1 and CDR2 (germline): SNHLY, FYNNEI. The CDR3 spans 13 residues. CDR3 amino acids: CASSQRELAPLHF. The CDR3 region has the DNA TGCGCCAGCAGCCAAAGGGAGTTGGCACCCCTCCACTTT. Combining the CDR3 with reference TRBV2 and TRBJ1-6 gives the whole variable domain EPEVTQTPSHQVTQMGQEVILRCVPISNHLYFYWYRQILGQKVEFLVSFYNNEISEKSEIFDDQFSVERPDGSNFTLKIRSTKLEDSAMYFCASSQRELAPLHFGNGTRLTVT.

V gene TRBV5-6 combines with J gene TRBJ2-7, with D tentatively TRBD2 (6 bases). Germline V gives CDR1 SGHDT, CDR2 YYEEEE. Trimming removed 6 bases from V and 5 bases from J, with 15 bases in between. The CDR3 runs to 13 residues. The CDR3 nucleotides read TGTGCCAGCAAATCGGTAGGGAGGCACGAGCAGTACTTC. This encodes CASKSVGRHEQYF.

This clonotype has only a few counts. This rearrangement joins TRBV28 to TRBJ2-2, with D unresolved. Germline V gene lookup returns CDR1 MDHEN and CDR2 SYDVKM. The germline V and J ends were trimmed by 9 bases and 9 bases, with 17 bases remaining between them. The CDR3 is made up of 13 amino acids. The CDR3 bases are TGTGCCAGTAAGGACGACGGCCACCGGGAGCTGTTTTTT. It translates to CASKDDGHRELFF. Full variable domain (outside the CDR3, taken from reference TRBV28 and TRBJ2-2): DVKVTQSSRYLVKRTGEKVFLECVQDMDHENMFWYRQDPGLGLRLIYFSYDVKMKEKGDIPEGYSVSREKKERFSLILESASTNQTSMYLCASKDDGHRELFFGEGSRLTVL.

This clonotype turned up a few times. The rearrangement joins TRBV3-1 to TRBJ1-2, with D possibly being TRBD1 (6 bases). The CDR3 consists of 14 residues. Trimming removed 0 bases at V and 7 bases at J, with 12 bases between. CDR1 LGHDT and CDR2 YNNKEL come from the germline V gene (reference sequence). CDR3 region: CASSQDRGGSGYTF. The DNA of the CDR3 is TGTGCCAGCAGCCAAGATCGGGGGGGCTCTGGCTACACCTTC. The whole variable domain, remainder taken from reference TRBV3-1 and TRBJ1-2, is DTAVSQTPKYLVTQMGNDKSIKCEQNLGHDTMYWYKQDSKKFLKIMFSYNNKELIINETVPNRFSPKSPDKAHLNLHINSLELGDSAVYFCASSQDRGGSGYTFGSGTRLTVV.

The V call is TRBV19, the J call TRBJ2-7; 7 bases fit TRBD1. The CDR3 consists of 15 residues. Germline V gene data show CDR1 as LNHDA and CDR2 as SQIVND (reference sequence). J gave up 5 bases and V 5 bases, and 12 bases lay outside the gene matches. DNA for the CDR3: TGTGCCAGTAGTCCCCAACCCGGGACAGCACACGAGCAGTACTTC. Protein sequence: CASSPQPGTAHEQYF.

This clonotype appeared many times. The DNA for the CDR3 is TGTGCCAGCAGTATCCAGGGCTTCGGCAATCAGCCCCAGCATTTT. The encoded protein is CASSIQGFGNQPQHF. This chain uses TRBV2 with TRBJ1-5; tentatively, D is TRBD1 (5 bases). Trimming removed 5 bases at V and 2 bases at J, with 13 bases between. Germline CDR1 SNHLY, CDR2 FYNNEI. The CDR3 contains 15 residues.

Concerning this clonotype itself: It may be a read error: a sequence one base away is much more abundant. The chain is built from TRBV19 and TRBJ1-3; D is undetermined. V dropped 7 bases and J dropped 1 base, with 11 bases sitting between them. Germline CDR1 reads LNHDA; CDR2 reads SQIVND (reference sequence). The CDR3 runs 14 residues. For the CDR3, the DNA is TGTGCCAGTAACCGCGCAGGATCTGGAAACACCATATATTTT. Residues: CASNRAGSGNTIYF.

Ten or more counts support this clonotype. This chain connects TRBV10-2 to TRBJ2-7; TRBD1 matches 8 bases. The CDR3 totals 14 residues. The J segment lost 0 bases and the V segment lost 7 bases, leaving 5 bases of the junction unmatched. Germline CDR1 and CDR2: WSHSY and SAAADI. The CDR3 is CASIRGQDSYEQYF. In nucleotides, the CDR3 is TGCGCCAGCATAAGGGGACAGGACTCCTACGAGCAGTACTTC.

This clonotype was detected ten times or more. The rearrangement uses TRBV29-1 and TRBJ2-7; TRBD1 matches at 7 bases. V lost 1 base, J lost 4 bases, and 10 bases stayed unmatched. CDR1 is SQVTM, CDR2 ANQGSEA, per germline. The CDR3 is made up of 15 amino acids. For the CDR3, the DNA is TGCAGCGTTGAAGTGGTAAAGGGGGCAACGTACGAGCAGTACTTC. As protein: CSVEVVKGATYEQYF.

There are many counts of this clonotype. The chain links TRBV5-8 to TRBJ1-6; no reliable D call. Per the germline V gene, CDR1 is SGHTS and CDR2 is YDEGEE. This CDR3 is built from 15 residues. Trimming shortened V by 0 bases and J by 10 bases, and 14 bases separated the two germline ends. In DNA, the CDR3 is TGTGCCAGCAGCTTGGATCCGGGTAACCACTCACCCCTCCACTTT. It is translated as CASSLDPGNHSPLHF.